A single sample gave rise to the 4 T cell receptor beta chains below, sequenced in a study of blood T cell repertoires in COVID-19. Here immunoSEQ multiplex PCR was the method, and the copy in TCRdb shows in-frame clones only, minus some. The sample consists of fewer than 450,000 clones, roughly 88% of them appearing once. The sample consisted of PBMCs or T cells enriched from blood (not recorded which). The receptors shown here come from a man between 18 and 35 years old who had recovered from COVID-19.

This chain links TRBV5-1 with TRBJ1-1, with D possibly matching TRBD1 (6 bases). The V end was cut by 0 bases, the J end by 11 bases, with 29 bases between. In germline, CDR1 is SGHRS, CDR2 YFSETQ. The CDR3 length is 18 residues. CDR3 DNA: TGCGCCAGCAGCTTGGTGGACAGAAAGCACCTAACTCATTGGCTGGCTTTCTTT. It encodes CASSLVDRKHLTHWLAFF.

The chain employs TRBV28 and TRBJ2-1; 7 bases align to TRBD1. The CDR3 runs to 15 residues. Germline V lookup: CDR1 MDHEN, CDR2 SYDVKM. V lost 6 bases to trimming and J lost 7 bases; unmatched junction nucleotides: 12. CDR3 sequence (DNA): TGTGCCAGCAGCAACCGGGACAGAAGGCTTAATGAGCAGTTCTTC. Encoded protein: CASSNRDRRLNEQFF.

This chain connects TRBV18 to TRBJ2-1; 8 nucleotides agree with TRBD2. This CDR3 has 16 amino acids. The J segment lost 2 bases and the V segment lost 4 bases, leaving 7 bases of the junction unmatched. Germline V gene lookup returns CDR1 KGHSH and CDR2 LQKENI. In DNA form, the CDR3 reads TGTGCCAGCTCACGGGTACGGGGGGGAACCTACAATGAGCAGTTCTTC. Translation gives CASSRVRGGTYNEQFF.

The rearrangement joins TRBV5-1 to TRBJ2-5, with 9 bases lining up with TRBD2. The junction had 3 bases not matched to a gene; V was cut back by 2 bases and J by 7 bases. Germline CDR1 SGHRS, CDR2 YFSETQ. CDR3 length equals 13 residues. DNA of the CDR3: TGCGCCAGCAGCTTAGCGGGAGGTGGGACCCAGTACTTC. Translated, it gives CASSLAGGGTQYF.